These 22 T cell receptor beta chains were sequenced from one sample in a study of regulatory T cells in long-lasting Graves disease. Specified time point: newly diagnosed GD, antithyroid drugs for less than 3 months. Following extraction of RNA from PBMCs, that RNA was used to make the TCR library. With iRepertoire HTBI primers and Arm-PCR of CDR3 regions, TCR beta libraries were built. TCRdb recomputed calls from the multiplex PCR reads with MiXCR, one row per CDR3 protein. The data hold approximately 230,000 distinct CDR3 sequences, with about 16% observed a single time. The sample in question was peripheral blood mononuclear cells (PBMCs), obtained at new diagnosis, from a patient treated with antithyroid drugs. These receptors were collected from a female donor with Graves disease.

The chain employs TRBV7-3 and TRBJ1-2; maybe TRBD1 (5 bases). Germline CDR1 SGHTA, CDR2 FQGTGA. This CDR3 comprises 13 residues. V was shortened by 5 bases and J by 4 bases, with 11 bases between the two germline ends. CDR3 in amino acids: CASSRAGGYGYTF. The CDR3 DNA sequence: TGTGCCAGCAGCCGCGCGGGGGGCTATGGCTACACCTTC.

This clonotype was found a few times. The chain has TRBV24-1 and TRBJ2-1, with TRBD2 matching 11 bases. The CDR3 consists of 19 residues. Trimming at V came to 4 bases and at J to 5 bases, leaving 15 bases not matched to a gene. Germline values: CDR1 KGHDR, CDR2 SFDVKD. CDR3 nucleotides: TGTGCCACCAGTGACCCCAGTAGCGGGAGGGCCTTTTTCAACAATGAGCAGTTCTTC. Protein: CATSDPSSGRAFFNNEQFF.

Details on this clonotype: The junction shows a germline mismatch at one end, possibly a read error. This chain uses TRBV6-1 with TRBJ2-7, with 11 bases aligning to TRBD2. CDR1 and CDR2 (germline): MNHNS, SASEGT. The CDR3 extends over 16 amino acids. CDR3 DNA sequence: TGTGCCAGCGGTGAGTCAGGACTAGCGGGTACCTACGAGCAGTACTTC. Amino acid sequence: CASGESGLAGTYEQYF.

This clonotype was observed many times. The chain links TRBV19 to TRBJ2-1, with 8 positions matching TRBD2. This CDR3 has 15 residues. Germline V CDR1 and CDR2: LNHDA, SQIVND (reference sequence). The junction had 7 bases not matched to a gene; V was cut back by 3 bases and J by 6 bases. CDR3 nucleotides: TGTGCCAGTAGTATTAACAGCGGGAGTTTCAATGAGCAGTTCTTC. This translates into CASSINSGSFNEQFF.

This clonotype was seen at least ten times. This rearrangement joins TRBV20-1 to TRBJ1-2; possible D gene TRBD1, 5 bases. Trimming cost V 5 bases and J 2 bases, with 18 bases left between them. The CDR3 contains 15 residues. From germline, CDR1 is DFQATT and CDR2 SNEGSKA (reference sequence). The CDR3 loop reads CSALGHPPLNYGYTF. CDR3 DNA: TGCAGTGCTTTAGGACATCCCCCTCTGAACTATGGCTACACCTTC.

In its sample, this clonotype was seen many times. The rearrangement joins TRBV19 to TRBJ2-5; D possibly corresponds to TRBD2 (5 bases). This CDR3 is 16 amino acids long. V was clipped by 3 bases and J by 10 bases, with 24 bases between them. Germline assignment: CDR1 LNHDA and CDR2 SQIVND (reference sequence). The CDR3 is CASSIGGIVRLGNQYF. The DNA for the CDR3 is TGTGCCAGTAGTATCGGAGGAATCGTGCGTCTCGGGAACCAGTACTTC.

This clonotype was counted many times. The chain recombines TRBV30 with TRBJ1-1, with 9 bases lining up with TRBD1. Trimming at V came to 3 bases and at J to 1 base, leaving 3 bases not matched to a gene. The germline V gene has CDR1 GTSNPN and CDR2 SVGIG (reference sequence). The CDR3 runs 14 residues. This CDR3 is CAWRDRGGNTEAFF. The DNA of the CDR3 is TGTGCCTGGAGGGACAGGGGCGGGAACACTGAAGCTTTCTTT.

This clonotype was picked up many times. V and J are TRBV2 and TRBJ2-3, with 9 nucleotides matching TRBD1. Germline V CDR1 and CDR2: SNHLY, FYNNEI. The CDR3 loop spans 13 amino acids. The J segment lost 5 bases and the V segment lost 6 bases, leaving 3 bases of the junction unmatched. The CDR3 protein is CASRQGAEDTQYF. DNA of the CDR3: TGTGCCAGCAGACAGGGGGCGGAAGATACGCAGTATTTT. Full variable domain (outside the CDR3, taken from reference TRBV2 and TRBJ2-3): EPEVTQTPSHQVTQMGQEVILRCVPISNHLYFYWYRQILGQKVEFLVSFYNNEISEKSEIFDDQFSVERPDGSNFTLKIRSTKLEDSAMYFCASRQGAEDTQYFGPGTRLTVL.

J is TRBJ2-7 and V is TRBV20-1, with D possibly matching TRBD2 (7 bases). Germline-derived CDR1 and CDR2 are DFQATT and SNEGSKA (reference sequence). V lost 6 bases and J lost 7, with 22 bases in between. The CDR3 is made up of 14 amino acids. The chain's CDR3 is CSAEPPGGRREQYF. The CDR3 DNA follows: TGCAGTGCAGAACCCCCGGGGGGCCGTAGGGAGCAGTACTTC.

This chain joins TRBV25-1 and TRBJ2-7; D unclear. The CDR3 runs 15 residues. The ends were cut back, 1 base at V and 7 bases at J, with 17 bases in the middle. In germline, CDR1 is MGHDK, CDR2 SYGVNS. The CDR3 loop is CASSELGITQREQYF. CDR3 in DNA: TGTGCCAGCAGTGAATTAGGGATAACGCAACGAGAGCAGTACTTC.

This clonotype was counted at least ten times. The chain carries TRBV3-1 and TRBJ1-1; D is unclear. The CDR3 is made up of 12 amino acids. Trimming took off 8 bases at V and 4 bases at J, with 11 bases between the two ends. CDR1 is LGHDT and CDR2 is YNNKEL in the germline V gene (reference sequence). CDR3 sequence reads: CASAAAGTEAFF. The CDR3, as DNA: TGTGCCAGCGCTGCGGCGGGCACTGAAGCTTTCTTT.

This sequence joins TRBV6-5 and TRBJ1-2; tentatively, D is TRBD1 (5 bases). V was trimmed by 2 bases and J by 3 bases, leaving 10 bases between them. The length of the CDR3 is 14 residues. Germline CDR1 is MNHEY and CDR2 is SVGAGI. For the CDR3, the DNA is TGTGCCAGCAGTTACGAGGGGAGGGACTATGGCTACACCTTC. Protein: CASSYEGRDYGYTF.

This clonotype was seen ten or more times. The chain links TRBV11-1 to TRBJ2-3; D may be TRBD2 (6 bases). This CDR3 has 14 residues. V lost 6 bases and J 0 bases, leaving 10 bases between the germline ends. CDR1 and CDR2 (germline): SGHAT, FQDESV (reference sequence). CDR3 coding DNA: TGTGCCAGCAGTACTAGCCCGAGCACAGATACGCAGTATTTT. This translates into CASSTSPSTDTQYF.

This clonotype was counted many times. The rearrangement links TRBV7-9 to TRBJ2-1; TRBD2 agrees at 13 bases. The germline V gene has CDR1 SEHNR and CDR2 FQNEAQ (reference sequence). With 5 bases clipped from V and 8 bases from J, the junction kept 9 bases outside the gene matches. The CDR3 is 16 residues long. The CDR3 nucleotides are TGTGCCAGCAGCCCACATACTAGCGGGAGGGCCGATGAGCAGTTCTTC. It yields the protein CASSPHTSGRADEQFF.

The table lists this clonotype with many counts. This chain joins TRBV10-3 and TRBJ2-1; the match to TRBD2 covers 7 bases. Trimming cost V 7 bases and J 5 bases; bases outside gene matches: 5. Germline lookup yields CDR1 ENHRY and CDR2 SYGVKD. This CDR3 has 13 amino acids. The CDR3 nucleotides read TGTGCCATCAATCCTGGGACTAACAATGAGCAGTTCTTC. This codes for CAINPGTNNEQFF.

This clonotype was observed at least ten times. J is TRBJ1-2 and V is TRBV9; D not certain. This CDR3 is 12 amino acids long. V was trimmed by 4 bases and J by 7 bases, leaving 11 bases between them. CDR1 is SGDLS, CDR2 YYNGEE, per germline. CDR3 loop: CASSSSNLGYTF. CDR3 in DNA: TGTGCCAGCAGCTCCAGCAACCTTGGCTACACCTTC.

This clonotype was counted once. A much larger clone sits a single nucleotide away, making a read error possible. The genes are TRBV7-2 and TRBJ2-5; TRBD2 agrees at 8 bases. Germline CDR1 is SGHTA and CDR2 is FQGNSA. This CDR3 comprises 14 residues. CDR3 nucleotides: TGTGCCGGCAGCGCCAACAGCGGGAGAGAGACCCAGTACTTC. This gives the protein CAGSANSGRETQYF.

To note about this clonotype: One base separates it from a far larger clone, so it is likely a read error. J is TRBJ2-1 and V is TRBV28; weak D call: TRBD2 (5 bases). The CDR3 runs to 17 residues. Trimming left V 3 bases short and J 10 bases short, with 25 bases between. Looked up from germline, CDR1 is MDHEN and CDR2 is SYDVKM. CDR3 sequence reads: CASSFGIKGEYRYEQFF. CDR3 DNA sequence: TGTGCCAGCAGTTTTGGGATCAAGGGAGAATACCGCTACGAGCAGTTCTTC.

V and J are TRBV20-1 and TRBJ2-1, with 8 bases matching TRBD2. The CDR3 runs 13 residues. Germline CDR1 is DFQATT and CDR2 is SNEGSKA (reference sequence). V was clipped by 7 bases and J by 6 bases; unmatched bases: 8. The CDR3 reads CSVTGTSLNEQFF. The CDR3 nucleotides are TGCAGTGTTACCGGGACTAGTCTCAATGAGCAGTTCTTC.

This clonotype was observed at least ten times. The chain recombines TRBV18 with TRBJ2-3; tentatively, D is TRBD2 (6 bases). V lost 6 bases and J lost 6, with 10 bases in between. The CDR3 is 12 residues long. Germline V gene sequence: CDR1 KGHSH, CDR2 LQKENI. The CDR3 region has the DNA TGTGCCAGCTCGCAGGGACTTGATACGCAGTATTTT. It is translated as CASSQGLDTQYF.

The V and J genes are TRBV24-1 and TRBJ2-5, with TRBD2 matching over 7 bases. CDR1 and CDR2 (germline): KGHDR, SFDVKD. V gave up 1 base and J gave up 0 bases; unmatched junction bases: 4. This CDR3 has 16 amino acids. The CDR3 DNA reads as TGTGCCACCAGTGATTTAGGACTAGGAAACCAAGAGACCCAGTACTTC. This translates into CATSDLGLGNQETQYF.

This clonotype was seen ten or more times. The chain combines TRBV5-5 with TRBJ1-3, with 11 bases matching TRBD1. This CDR3 spans 14 amino acids. Germline V gene lookup returns CDR1 SGHKS and CDR2 YYEKEE (reference sequence). V lost 4 bases, J lost 5 bases, and 2 bases stayed unmatched. The CDR3 DNA is TGTGCCAGCAGCAGGGACAGGGGGAGAAACACCATATATTTT. Its protein product is CASSRDRGRNTIYF.